A single TCR beta chain is shown here with its context. Its antigen remains unidentified. The study drew the donors from its approximately 120-subject validation cohort, separate from the 666-subject first cohort. Repertoires were generated with immunoSEQ multiplex PCR, while TCRdb's copy carries only in-frame clones and drops some. Of more than 150,000 clones in the sample, about 80% were seen once. Germline CDR1 reads SGHTA; CDR2 reads FQGNSA. The V and J ends lost 8 bases and 1 base, in that order; junction bases with no gene match: 4. The CDR3 has 14 residues. This sample was included in a study of cytomegalovirus exposure and HLA in healthy donors. Study-wide results and limits: A later analysis found first-cohort TCR clusters tended to co-occur in the 120 validation repertoires. Most TCRs appeared rarely, but some public TCRs recurred in many donors.

This clonotype originated in a woman younger than 30 in good health and CMV-seropositive. The sequencing sample was made of PBMCs. This rearrangement joins TRBV7-2 to TRBJ2-1, with 8 bases identical to TRBD1. The CDR3 nucleotides read TGTGCCAGCGGGGGACAGGCTTCCTACAATGAGCAGTTCTTC. Protein product: CASGGQASYNEQFF. The full variable domain, completed using reference TRBV7-2 and TRBJ2-1, is GAGVSQSPSNKVTEKGKDVELRCDPISGHTALYWYRQSLGQGLEFLIYFQGNSAPDKSGLPSDRFSAERTGGSVSTLTIQRTQQEDSAVYLCASGGQASYNEQFFGPGTRLTVL.